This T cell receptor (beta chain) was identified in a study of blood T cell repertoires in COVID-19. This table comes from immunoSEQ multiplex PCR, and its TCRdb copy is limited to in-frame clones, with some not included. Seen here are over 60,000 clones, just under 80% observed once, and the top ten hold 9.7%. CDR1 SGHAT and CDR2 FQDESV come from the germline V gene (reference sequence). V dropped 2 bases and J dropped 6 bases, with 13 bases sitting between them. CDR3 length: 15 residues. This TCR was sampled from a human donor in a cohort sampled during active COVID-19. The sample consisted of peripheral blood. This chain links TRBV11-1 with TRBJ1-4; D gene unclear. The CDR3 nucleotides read TGTGCCAGCAGCTTAACCCGAAGCGGGGATGAAAAACTGTTTTTT. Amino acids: CASSLTRSGDEKLFF.